Listed here is a single T cell receptor (beta chain). There is no known antigen for this receptor. Per-nucleotide qualities are absent, and no much larger clonotype sits a single base away. These data belong to a study of blood T cell repertoires in COVID-19 (TCRdb year 2020). Background for the entire study: The collaborator samples originated in the United States, Italy and Spain and spanned the acute and convalescent phases of COVID-19. Deeply sampled blood TCRbeta repertoires from subjects exposed to, actively infected with, or recovered from COVID-19 were included in the dataset. The repertoires were released in a freely available public database intended as a resource for research on the immune response to SARS-CoV-2. The material from the prospective study consisted of cDNA or gDNA derived from T cells, B-cell-depleted T cells, or PBMCs. Where HLA class I and class II types were available, the types were taken from metadata supplied by the sample provider, not from assay-based typing. Sample metadata almost always included a de-identified subject ID, COVID-19 status, age in years and sex. Samples came from the ongoing ImmuneRACE study (first 160 participants) plus 1,254 subjects from 6 global collaborators. What the work shows at the level of the full study, not this receptor alone: The quantity of clinical and demographic metadata differed by source and by participant and was supplied without curation.

The immunoSEQ Assay, a bias-controlled multiplex PCR, was used to amplify TCRbeta CDR3 regions from genomic DNA. The study's processing was this. The number of nucleated cells in each sample was estimated by amplification of reference gene primers within the assay. To quantify the absolute abundance of each unique TCRbeta CDR3 rearrangement, sequence reads were collapsed and filtered. Productive Simpson clonality was computed per sample as the square root of Simpson's diversity index over productive rearrangements. This is the immuneACCESS table as TCRdb keeps it, with only in-frame sequences that have V and J called. A part of the clones is gone; compared with another copy, unresolved V genes explain less than half, and the rest is unexplained. Clone size and the V and J calls come from that table; the DNA yielded D and trimming. Here the sample has a few hundred thousand clones; more than 75% occur a single time. The top ten clones comprise 3% of the sample.

Collaborating institutions collected whole blood in K2EDTA tubes following their own protocols. For TCRbeta analysis, collaborators shipped samples as frozen whole blood, isolated PBMCs, or DNA extracted from either of those sample types. Specimen: peripheral blood. The clonotype originates from a human donor in a cohort sampled during active COVID-19.

The CDR3 protein sequence reads: CASSLGHQAGTGELFF. The bases read TGTGCCAGCAGCTTAGGCCACCAGGCTGGCACCGGGGAGCTGTTTTTT. The chain links TRBV7-3 with TRBJ2-2; no D gene can be assigned with confidence. The CDR3 goes from the cysteine to the phenylalanine over 16 residues. CDR3 DNA only is kept here, 48 bases in frame from base 1. In the germline V gene, CDR1 corresponds to SGHTA and CDR2 to FQGTGA. V is shortened by 2 bases, J by 4 bases, and the region joining them spans 14 bases.